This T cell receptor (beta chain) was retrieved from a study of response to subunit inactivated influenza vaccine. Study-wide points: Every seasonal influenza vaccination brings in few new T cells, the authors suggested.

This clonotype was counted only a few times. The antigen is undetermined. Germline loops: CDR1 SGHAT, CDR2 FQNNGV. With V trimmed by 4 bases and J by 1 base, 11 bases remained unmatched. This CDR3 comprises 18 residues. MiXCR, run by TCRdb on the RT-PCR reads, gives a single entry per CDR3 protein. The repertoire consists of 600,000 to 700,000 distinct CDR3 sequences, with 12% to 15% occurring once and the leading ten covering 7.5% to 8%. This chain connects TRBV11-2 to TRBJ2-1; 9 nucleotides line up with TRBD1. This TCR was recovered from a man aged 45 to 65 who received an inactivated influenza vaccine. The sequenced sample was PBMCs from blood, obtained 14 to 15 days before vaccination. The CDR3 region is CASSYLFGDRVSYNEQFF. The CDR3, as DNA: TGTGCCAGCAGCTACCTATTTGGGGACAGGGTATCCTACAATGAGCAGTTCTTC.